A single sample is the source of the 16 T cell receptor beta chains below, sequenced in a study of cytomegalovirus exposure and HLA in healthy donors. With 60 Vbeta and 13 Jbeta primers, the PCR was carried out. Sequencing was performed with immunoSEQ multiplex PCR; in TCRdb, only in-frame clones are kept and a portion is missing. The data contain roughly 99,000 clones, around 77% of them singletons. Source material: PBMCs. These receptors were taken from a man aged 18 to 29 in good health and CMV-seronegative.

Written as DNA, the CDR3 is TGTGCCAGCAGTAAGGCAGGACACCCCACAGATACGCAGTATTTT. This translates into CASSKAGHPTDTQYF. The genes are TRBV27 and TRBJ2-3; D might be TRBD1 (5 bases). The V and J ends lost 5 bases and 2 bases respectively, with 14 bases between them. The CDR3 is 15 amino acids. Germline CDR1 is MNHEY and CDR2 is SMNVEV (reference sequence).

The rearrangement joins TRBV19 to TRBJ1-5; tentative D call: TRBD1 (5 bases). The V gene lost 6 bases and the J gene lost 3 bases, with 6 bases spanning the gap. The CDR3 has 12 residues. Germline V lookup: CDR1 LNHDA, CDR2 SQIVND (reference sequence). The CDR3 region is CASRDNNQPQHF. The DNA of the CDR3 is TGTGCCAGTAGGGACAACAATCAGCCCCAGCATTTT.

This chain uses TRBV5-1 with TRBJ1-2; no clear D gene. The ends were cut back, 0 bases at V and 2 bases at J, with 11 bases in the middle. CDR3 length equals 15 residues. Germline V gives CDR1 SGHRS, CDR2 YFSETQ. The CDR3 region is CASSLEARRNYGYTF. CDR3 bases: TGCGCCAGCAGCTTGGAAGCGCGGAGGAACTATGGCTACACCTTC.

CDR3 in amino acids: CASAGGSSPFFSYNEQFF. Written as DNA, the CDR3 is TGTGCCAGCGCCGGGGGGAGCTCTCCTTTTTTCTCCTACAATGAGCAGTTCTTC. The chain combines TRBV5-4 with TRBJ2-1; 7 bases match TRBD2. J gave up 0 bases and V 7 bases, and 16 bases lay outside the gene matches. CDR3 size: 18 residues. Germline CDR1 and CDR2: SGHNT and YYREEE (reference sequence).

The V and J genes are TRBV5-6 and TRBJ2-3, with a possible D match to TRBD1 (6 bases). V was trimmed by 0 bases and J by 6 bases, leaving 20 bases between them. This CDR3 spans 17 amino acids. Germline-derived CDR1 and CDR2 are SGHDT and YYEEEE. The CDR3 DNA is TGTGCCAGCAGCTTGGCCGCAGGGGATGTCGAAGCCGATACGCAGTATTTT. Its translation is CASSLAAGDVEADTQYF.

The CDR3, as DNA: TGCGCCAGCAGCTTGGTTTCAGGGTTCGGAAACACCATATATTTT. Translated, it gives CASSLVSGFGNTIYF. The chain employs TRBV5-1 and TRBJ1-3; maybe TRBD1 (5 bases). Germline V gene lookup returns CDR1 SGHRS and CDR2 YFSETQ. V was pared by 0 bases and J by 4 bases, with 11 bases between. The CDR3 spans 15 residues.

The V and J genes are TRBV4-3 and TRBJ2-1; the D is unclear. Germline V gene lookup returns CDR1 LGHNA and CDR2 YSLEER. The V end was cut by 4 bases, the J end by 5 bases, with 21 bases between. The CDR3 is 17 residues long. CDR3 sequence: CASSPRSTTWVNNEQFF. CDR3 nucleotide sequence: TGCGCCAGCAGCCCCCGATCGACGACTTGGGTGAACAATGAGCAGTTCTTC.

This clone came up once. Here the CDR3 DNA reads TGTGCCACCGGCATCAGCCGGGACAGGGGAAGTTGGATTGGCTACACCTTC. Its protein is CATGISRDRGSWIGYTF. The V and J genes are TRBV15 and TRBJ1-2; TRBD1 matches 10 bases. CDR3 length equals 17 residues. CDR1 LNHNV and CDR2 YYDKDF come from the germline V gene (reference sequence). Trimming at V came to 8 bases and at J to 7 bases, leaving 19 bases not matched to a gene.

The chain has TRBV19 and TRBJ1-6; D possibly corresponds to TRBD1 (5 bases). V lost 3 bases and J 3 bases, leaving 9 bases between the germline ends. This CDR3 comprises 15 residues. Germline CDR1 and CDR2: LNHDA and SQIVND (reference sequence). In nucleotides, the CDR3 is TGTGCCAGTAGTATTACGGGGGGCTATAATTCACCCCTCCACTTT. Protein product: CASSITGGYNSPLHF. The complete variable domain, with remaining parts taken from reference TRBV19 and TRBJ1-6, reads DGGITQSPKYLFRKEGQNVTLSCEQNLNHDAMYWYRQDPGQGLRLIYYSQIVNDFQKGDIAEGYSVSREKKESFPLTVTSAQKNPTAFYLCASSITGGYNSPLHFGNGTRLTVT.

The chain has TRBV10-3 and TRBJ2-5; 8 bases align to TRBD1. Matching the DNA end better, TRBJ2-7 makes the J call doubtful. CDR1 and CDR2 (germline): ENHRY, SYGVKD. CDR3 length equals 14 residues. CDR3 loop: CAISSQGASYEQYF. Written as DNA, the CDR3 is TGTGCCATCAGTAGCCAGGGGGCTTCCTACGAGCAGTACTTC.

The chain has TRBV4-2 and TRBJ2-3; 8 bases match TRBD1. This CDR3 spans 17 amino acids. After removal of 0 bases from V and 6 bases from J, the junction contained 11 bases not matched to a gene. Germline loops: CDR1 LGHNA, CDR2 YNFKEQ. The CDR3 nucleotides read TGTGCCAGCAGCCAAGATCGTGGGCAGGGGGCTGGTGATACGCAGTATTTT. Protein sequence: CASSQDRGQGAGDTQYF.

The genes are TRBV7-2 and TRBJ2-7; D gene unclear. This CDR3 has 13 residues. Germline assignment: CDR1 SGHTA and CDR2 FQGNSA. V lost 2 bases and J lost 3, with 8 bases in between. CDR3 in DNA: TGTGCCAGCAGCTTACGACTGAGCTACGAGCAGTACTTC. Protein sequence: CASSLRLSYEQYF.

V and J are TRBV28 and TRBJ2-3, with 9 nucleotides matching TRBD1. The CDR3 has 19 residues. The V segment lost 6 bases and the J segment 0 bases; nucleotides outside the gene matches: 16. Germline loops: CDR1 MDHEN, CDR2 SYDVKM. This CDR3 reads CASSLPRDRDSGSTDTQYF. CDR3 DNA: TGTGCCAGCAGCCTCCCCCGGGACAGGGATTCAGGGAGCACAGATACGCAGTATTTT. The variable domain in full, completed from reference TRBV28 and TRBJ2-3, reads DVKVTQSSRYLVKRTGEKVFLECVQDMDHENMFWYRQDPGLGLRLIYFSYDVKMKEKGDIPEGYSVSREKKERFSLILESASTNQTSMYLCASSLPRDRDSGSTDTQYFGPGTRLTVL.

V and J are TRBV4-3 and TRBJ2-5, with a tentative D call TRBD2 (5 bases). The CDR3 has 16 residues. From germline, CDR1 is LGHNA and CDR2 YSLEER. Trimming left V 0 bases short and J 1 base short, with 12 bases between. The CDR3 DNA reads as TGCGCCAGCAGCCAAGACCTCCCGGGGATCCAAGAGACCCAGTACTTC. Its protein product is CASSQDLPGIQETQYF.

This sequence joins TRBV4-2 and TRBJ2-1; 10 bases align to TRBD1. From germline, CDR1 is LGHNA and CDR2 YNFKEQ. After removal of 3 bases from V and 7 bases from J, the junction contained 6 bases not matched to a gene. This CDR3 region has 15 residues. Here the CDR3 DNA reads TGTGCCAGCAGCCAGACCGACAGGGGGCGAAATGAGCAGTTCTTC. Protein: CASSQTDRGRNEQFF.

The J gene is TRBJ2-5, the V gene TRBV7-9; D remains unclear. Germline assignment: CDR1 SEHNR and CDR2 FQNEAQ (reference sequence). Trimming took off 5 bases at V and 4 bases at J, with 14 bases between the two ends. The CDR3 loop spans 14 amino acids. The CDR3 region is CASSPAANRETQYF. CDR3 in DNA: TGTGCCAGCAGCCCGGCGGCGAACCGAGAGACCCAGTACTTC.